This is a list of T cell receptor beta chains from one sample in a study of control samples from healthy donors and cancer patients. Assay used: immunoSEQ multiplex PCR; TCRdb lists only in-frame clones, some missing. The sample lists 130,000 to 150,000 clones, 75% to 90% occurring once. Sequences were obtained from blood. The receptors were sampled from a man aged 25-40 years in good health. Both conserved end residues are part of each CDR3. Each record gives: J gene, clone size, V gene, D gene, CDR3 DNA, CDR3 protein. A D gene is named only where the DNA matches it firmly. Size is stated for part of the rows, as once, few or many counts, or as a class when the clone is expanded.

j_call: TRBJ2-7
clone_size: few
v_call: TRBV20-1
d_call: -
cdr3_nt: TGCAGTGCCTACGTAATCTACGAGCAGTACTTC
cdr3_aa: CSAYVIYEQYF

j_call: TRBJ1-5
clone_size: -
v_call: TRBV21-1
d_call: -
cdr3_nt: TGTGCCAGCAGCAAAGGTTGCGGGGATCAGCCCCAGCATTTT
cdr3_aa: CASSKGCGDQPQHF

j_call: TRBJ1-5
clone_size: few
v_call: TRBV4-2
d_call: TRBD1
cdr3_nt: TGTGCCAGCAGCCAAGATCTGGAGACAGGGGTTAATCAGCCCCAGCATTTT
cdr3_aa: CASSQDLETGVNQPQHF

j_call: TRBJ2-1
clone_size: -
v_call: TRBV7-3
d_call: -
cdr3_nt: TGTGCCAGCAGCCCCCTTGTGGGGGGGCACAATGAGCAGTTCTTC
cdr3_aa: CASSPLVGGHNEQFF

j_call: TRBJ2-3
clone_size: few
v_call: TRBV1
d_call: -
cdr3_nt: TGCACCAGCAGCCAGAACCTAGGGGCAGATACGCAGTATTTT
cdr3_aa: CTSSQNLGADTQYF

j_call: TRBJ2-7
clone_size: -
v_call: TRBV4-2
d_call: -
cdr3_nt: TGTGCCAGCAGCCACACCGGTCCGGCTAACGAGCAGTACTTC
cdr3_aa: CASSHTGPANEQYF

j_call: TRBJ1-5
clone_size: -
v_call: TRBV10-3
d_call: -
cdr3_nt: TGTGCCATCAGTGAGTCGGGGGGAGGGTTTGGTCAGCCCCAGCATTTT
cdr3_aa: CAISESGGGFGQPQHF

j_call: TRBJ2-7
clone_size: -
v_call: TRBV11-3
d_call: -
cdr3_nt: TGTGCCAGCAGCCCCACCGGGGGTGACGAGCAGTACTTC
cdr3_aa: CASSPTGGDEQYF

j_call: TRBJ1-2
clone_size: -
v_call: TRBV9
d_call: TRBD1
cdr3_nt: TGTGCCAGCAGCGTAAAACCGGGACAGACTACATATGGCTACACCTTC
cdr3_aa: CASSVKPGQTTYGYTF

j_call: TRBJ2-3
clone_size: -
v_call: TRBV10-3
d_call: TRBD1
cdr3_nt: TGTGCCATCAGTTGGGACAGCCGGCGGGATACGCAGTATTTT
cdr3_aa: CAISWDSRRDTQYF

j_call: TRBJ1-2
clone_size: -
v_call: TRBV7-2
d_call: -
cdr3_nt: TGTGCCAGCGAGATCCCCCCTCTTTCGGGCTACACCTTC
cdr3_aa: CASEIPPLSGYTF

j_call: TRBJ1-1
clone_size: -
v_call: TRBV7-3
d_call: -
cdr3_nt: TGTGCCAGCAGCTTAGCGCTAGGTGTGGACACTGAAGCTTTCTTT
cdr3_aa: CASSLALGVDTEAFF

j_call: TRBJ1-3
clone_size: -
v_call: TRBV7-6
d_call: -
cdr3_nt: TGTGCCAGCAGCTTAAATCCCTCGGGGCCAAGCTCTGGAAACACCATATATTTT
cdr3_aa: CASSLNPSGPSSGNTIYF

j_call: TRBJ1-1
clone_size: -
v_call: TRBV6-1
d_call: -
cdr3_nt: TGTGCCAGCAGTGAACGAAGGGCCTCCACTGAAGCTTTCTTT
cdr3_aa: CASSERRASTEAFF

j_call: TRBJ2-2
clone_size: -
v_call: TRBV7-9
d_call: -
cdr3_nt: TGTGTCAAGGCACGAGGGAGGAACACCGGGGAGCTGTTTTTT
cdr3_aa: CVKARGRNTGELFF

j_call: TRBJ1-2
clone_size: -
v_call: TRBV6-5
d_call: -
cdr3_nt: TGTGCCAGCAGCTCACCAGTCATCAACTATGGCTACACCTTC
cdr3_aa: CASSSPVINYGYTF

j_call: TRBJ2-5
clone_size: -
v_call: TRBV11-2
d_call: TRBD1
cdr3_nt: TGTGCCAGCAGCCGCGACAGGGGAGAGACCCAGTACTTC
cdr3_aa: CASSRDRGETQYF

j_call: TRBJ2-3
clone_size: -
v_call: TRBV9
d_call: -
cdr3_nt: TGTGCCAGCAGCGTAGCTCCGGGGGGCACAGATACGCAGTATTTT
cdr3_aa: CASSVAPGGTDTQYF

j_call: TRBJ2-6
clone_size: -
v_call: TRBV5-1
d_call: TRBD1
cdr3_nt: TGCGCCAGCAGCCCAACAGGGGCTGGGGCCAACGTCCTGACTTTC
cdr3_aa: CASSPTGAGANVLTF

j_call: TRBJ1-4
clone_size: -
v_call: TRBV10-3
d_call: -
cdr3_nt: TGTGCCATCAAGTCGTCATCGGCAACTAATGAAAAACTGTTTTTT
cdr3_aa: CAIKSSSATNEKLFF

j_call: TRBJ1-3
clone_size: -
v_call: TRBV7-9
d_call: TRBD1
cdr3_nt: TGTGCCAGCAGCTTATTTGCGACAGGGGGCTCTGGAAACACCATATATTTT
cdr3_aa: CASSLFATGGSGNTIYF

j_call: TRBJ2-1
clone_size: -
v_call: TRBV29-1
d_call: TRBD2
cdr3_nt: TGCAGCGACAAACAAACTAGCGGGGGGAACCGCTACAATGAGCAGTTCTTC
cdr3_aa: CSDKQTSGGNRYNEQFF

j_call: TRBJ1-1
clone_size: -
v_call: TRBV4-3
d_call: -
cdr3_nt: TGCGCCAGCAGCCTAGAGGGCCAGGCCGATGAAGCTTTCTTT
cdr3_aa: CASSLEGQADEAFF

j_call: TRBJ2-7
clone_size: -
v_call: TRBV14
d_call: -
cdr3_nt: TGTGCCAGCAGCCAAGTTGACGGCTACGAGCAGTACTTC
cdr3_aa: CASSQVDGYEQYF

j_call: TRBJ2-3
clone_size: -
v_call: TRBV7-2
d_call: TRBD1
cdr3_nt: TGTGCCAGCAGCAGAAGGGGGCCGAGCACAGATACGCAGTATTTT
cdr3_aa: CASSRRGPSTDTQYF

j_call: TRBJ2-1
clone_size: -
v_call: TRBV29-1
d_call: -
cdr3_nt: TGCAGCGTAGAACAGGGGAGGTCTAACAATGAGCAGTTCTTC
cdr3_aa: CSVEQGRSNNEQFF